This TCR beta chain was identified during a study of blood T cell repertoires in COVID-19. Looking at the study overall: Collection of acute and convalescent COVID-19 samples took place in the United States, Italy and Spain. T cells, B-cell-depleted T cells, or PBMCs supplied cDNA or gDNA.

The germline gives CDR1 LNHNV, CDR2 YYDKDF (reference sequence). The CDR3 extends over 15 amino acids. J lost 2 bases, V lost 2 bases, and 3 bases had no gene match. Under the authors' procedure: The assay estimated nucleated cells by amplifying reference gene primers. Data came from immunoSEQ multiplex PCR; TCRdb stores just in-frame clones and leaves some out. For V, J and clone size, that table is used; D and trimming come from the DNA. The sample yields 200,000 or so clones, around four fifths seen once. As to this clone: In the same sample, other DNA sequences code for this CDR3.

Sequencing input: peripheral blood. This TCR came from a man in his sixties with COVID-19, enrolled during active disease. The V gene is TRBV15, the J gene TRBJ2-1; 7 bases fit TRBD2. The CDR3 protein is CATSRSSGAYNEQFF. The DNA for the CDR3 is TGTGCCACCAGCAGATCCAGCGGGGCCTACAATGAGCAGTTCTTC.